This record looks at one T cell receptor beta chain sequence and its context. MiXCR, run by TCRdb on the 5' RACE reads, gives a single entry per CDR3 protein. Here the sample spans 700,000 or so distinct CDR3 sequences, roughly 20% being singletons. The data originate from a study of identical twins. Trimming shortened V by 5 bases and J by 0 bases, and 10 bases separated the two germline ends. CDR1 and CDR2 from the germline V gene are SEHNR and FQNEAQ (reference sequence). The length of the CDR3 is 14 residues. This sample also belongs to another study, concerning T cells expressing NK-cell markers. That paper notes: It was sorted CD3+CD56-NKG2C+, CD3+CD56+NKG2C- and CD3+CD56+NKG2C+ T cells that provided the TCR beta repertoires. Most of the eight sequenced donors tested HCMV-seropositive; one tested seronegative. For six donors, the dominant NKG2C+ clonotypes made up about 1.0-8% of their CD8+ T cells.

The sequenced material came from PBMCs. The rearrangement uses TRBV7-9 and TRBJ1-1, with D maybe TRBD1 (6 bases). The source of this sequence is a woman in her late teens or twenties in good health. CDR3 coding DNA: TGTGCCAGCAGCCGGGACACGATGAACACTGAAGCTTTCTTT. It specifies CASSRDTMNTEAFF.